This T cell receptor beta chain was recovered during a study of cytomegalovirus exposure and HLA in healthy donors. CDR1 is SGDLS and CDR2 is YYNGEE in the germline V gene. V lost 2 bases and J lost 2; bases outside the gene matches: 13. The CDR3 has 20 amino acids. The study ran its PCR with 60 Vbeta and 13 Jbeta primers. Assay: immunoSEQ multiplex PCR; the TCRdb copy retains only in-frame clones and omits some. The sample holds more than 140,000 clones, roughly 87% seen once. The TCR comes from a man under 40 in good health and CMV-seropositive. The gene calls are TRBV9 and TRBJ2-2, with TRBD2 matching 12 bases. Sample: PBMCs. CDR3 sequence (DNA): TGTGCCAGCAGCGTCCCGATGGGGGGGGGACTAGCGGGCAACACCGGGGAGCTGTTTTTT. Its protein product is CASSVPMGGGLAGNTGELFF.